The 6 T cell receptor beta chains given below trace back to one sample, sequenced in a study of shared clonotypes between healthy human individuals. This table comes from immunoSEQ multiplex PCR, and its TCRdb copy is limited to in-frame clones, with some not included. The repertoire includes 490,000 or so clones, 70% to 80% of them detected once, and 12% sits in the top ten. The sample consisted of PBMCs. The receptor set was obtained from a woman in her forties in good health. Some clones in this sample may be carry-over from other donors' samples.

The genes are TRBV4-1 and TRBJ2-7; D is possibly TRBD1 (6 bases). The V gene's germline CDR1 is MGHRA and CDR2 YSYEKL. V lost 1 base, J lost 4 bases, and 14 bases lay in between. CDR3 length: 15 residues. The DNA for the CDR3 is TGCGCCAGCAGCCAAGCGACAGGCGGCGGGTACGAGCAGTACTTC. This gives the protein CASSQATGGGYEQYF.

This chain links TRBV4-1 with TRBJ1-5; D is uncertain. Trimming removed 2 bases at V and 7 bases at J, with 18 bases between. The CDR3 runs to 16 residues. Germline V gene sequence: CDR1 MGHRA, CDR2 YSYEKL. The chain's CDR3 is CASSQSRGGRPQPQHF. Here the CDR3 DNA reads TGCGCCAGCAGCCAATCCCGAGGCGGCAGGCCCCAGCCCCAGCATTTT.

Notes on this clone: This sample also contains other DNA sequences that code for the same CDR3. The chain recombines TRBV27 with TRBJ2-7, with TRBD2 identical over 9 bases. Germline values: CDR1 MNHEY, CDR2 SMNVEV (reference sequence). The V segment lost 6 bases and the J segment 2 bases; nucleotides outside the gene matches: 11. The CDR3 contains 16 residues. The CDR3 loop reads CASSLSPGLATYEQYF. In DNA form, the CDR3 reads TGTGCCAGCAGCCTTAGTCCGGGACTAGCAACCTACGAGCAGTACTTC.

The rearrangement joins TRBV15 to TRBJ2-1, with 9 bases fitting TRBD2. Germline CDR1 is LNHNV and CDR2 is YYDKDF (reference sequence). This CDR3 contains 15 residues. The V gene end was trimmed by 3 bases and the J gene end by 2 bases; junction bases not matched to a gene: 2. CDR3 protein: CATSSSGRPYNEQFF. Written as DNA, the CDR3 is TGTGCCACCAGCAGCAGCGGGAGGCCCTACAATGAGCAGTTCTTC.

V gene TRBV6-5 combines with J gene TRBJ2-3; no firm D call. Germline V CDR1 and CDR2: MNHEY, SVGAGI. This CDR3 comprises 15 residues. CDR3 in DNA: TGTCCGCCAGCAGAGAGAGGTGGTGACTCGGATACGCAGTATTTT. Its protein product is CPPAERGGDSDTQYF.

The V gene is TRBV27, the J gene TRBJ2-1, with 12 bases fitting TRBD1. The CDR3 is 15 amino acids. V was clipped by 8 bases and J by 6 bases; unmatched bases: 8. In germline, CDR1 is MNHEY, CDR2 SMNVEV (reference sequence). As DNA, the CDR3 is TGTGCCAGCCAAGGGACAGGGGGCTGGGGCAATGAGCAGTTCTTC. This translates into CASQGTGGWGNEQFF.